This TCR beta chain is from a study of cytomegalovirus exposure and HLA in healthy donors. Looking at the study overall: Later analysis reported that the approximately 130 validation repertoires shared the platform of the approximately 620 first-cohort repertoires.

Study-wide findings and caveats: Cytomegalovirus association was listed for approximately 160 TCR beta chains.

Clones were sequenced by immunoSEQ multiplex PCR, and TCRdb holds only the in-frame ones, with some missing. The table lists more than 150,000 clones, roughly 80% of them singletons. Note on this clone: The antigen is not known.

Germline V lookup: CDR1 MNHEY, CDR2 SVGAGI. This CDR3 contains 12 residues. The V and J ends lost 7 bases and 2 bases respectively, with 9 bases between them. V gene TRBV6-5 combines with J gene TRBJ2-7; D is perhaps TRBD2 (6 bases). The sequence derives from a man aged 18-30 years in good health and CMV-seropositive. The sequencing input was PBMCs. The CDR3 coding sequence is TGTGCCAGCAAAGGCGGGACCTACGAGCAGTACTTC. Its translation is CASKGGTYEQYF.